This T cell receptor (beta chain) comes out of a study of T cell responses to AZD1222 COVID-19 vaccine. The wider study: Second doses at about 4 or about 12 weeks were pooled.

Concerning this clone itself: Its cognate antigen is unknown.

The protocol was immunoSEQ multiplex PCR, while the TCRdb copy is restricted to in-frame clones and leaves out a portion. The table records more than 150,000 clones, over 80% of them present only once. Trimming took off 1 base at V and 8 bases at J, with 11 bases between the two ends. The CDR3 runs 13 residues. Germline CDR1 is SEHNR and CDR2 is FQNEAQ (reference sequence). Overall study results and limits: Unmutated variant regions are reportedly targeted by nearly half of spike-specific TCRs.

The sample here was peripheral blood, taken on day 0 of AZD1222 vaccination. This TCR derives from an adult in good health. V usage is TRBV7-9 and J usage is TRBJ1-2; D call uncertain. CDR3 in amino acids: CASSLGREGGYTF. In DNA form, the CDR3 reads TGTGCCAGCAGCTTAGGAAGGGAAGGAGGCTACACCTTC.